A selection of T cell receptor beta chains follows, all from one sample in a study of beta chain features in type 1 diabetes. TCRdb's copy holds only in-frame clones and misses some; the assay was immunoSEQ multiplex PCR. Of 640,000 or so clones listed, roughly an eighth are singletons. The sequenced material came from naive CD4+ T cells from blood. The receptors shown here come from a man aged 18 to 29 with type 1 diabetes. Each CDR3 is given with its conserved first and last residue. A D gene is named only where the DNA matches it firmly. A row's size may be missing; if present it is once, few, many or a size class.

D,V,J,size,CDR3,DNA
TRBD1,TRBV25-1,TRBJ2-5,few,CASSERSRGSRETQYF,TGTGCCAGCAGTGAGAGGAGCAGGGGGAGTAGGGAGACCCAGTACTTC
TRBD1,TRBV29-1,TRBJ2-4,.,CSVGVGQGGKNIQYF,TGCAGCGTTGGAGTGGGACAGGGCGGCAAAAACATTCAGTACTTC
.,TRBV4-1,TRBJ1-4,few,CASSQDGWTNEKLFF,TGCGCCAGCAGCCAAGATGGGTGGACTAATGAAAAACTGTTTTTT
TRBD1,TRBV7-2,TRBJ1-4,.,CASSLATGYEKLFF,TGTGCCAGCAGCTTAGCGACAGGGTACGAAAAACTGTTTTTT
.,TRBV7-6,TRBJ2-1,few,CASSLAHYNEQFF,TGTGCTAGCAGCTTAGCCCATTACAATGAGCAGTTCTTC
.,TRBV9,TRBJ1-5,.,CASSVEGALGPQHF,TGTGCCAGCAGCGTAGAAGGAGCGTTAGGGCCCCAGCATTTT
.,TRBV5-1,TRBJ2-5,.,CASSTPGIQETQYF,TGCGCCAGCAGCACCCCTGGGATTCAAGAGACCCAGTACTTC
TRBD1,TRBV7-3,TRBJ2-1,.,CASSLTGQGTDEQFF,TGTGCCAGCAGCTTAACGGGACAGGGTACAGATGAGCAGTTCTTC
TRBD2,TRBV4-1,TRBJ2-7,.,CASSQEGTRAYEQYF,TGCGCCAGCAGCCAAGAGGGGACTAGGGCCTACGAGCAGTACTTC
.,TRBV25-1,TRBJ1-6,few,CASIARDGSPLHF,TGTGCCAGCATAGCCAGGGACGGTTCACCCCTCCACTTT
.,TRBV27,TRBJ1-1,.,CASRGTGAPFTEAFF,TGTGCCAGCCGGGGAACGGGGGCCCCGTTCACTGAAGCTTTCTTT
.,TRBV9,TRBJ2-3,few,CASSVAGQGFTDTQYF,TGTGCCAGCAGCGTAGCTGGTCAGGGGTTCACAGATACGCAGTATTTT
TRBD1,TRBV12-5,TRBJ2-7,few,CASGAAGRTGGFYEQYF,TGTGCTAGTGGTGCTGCGGGCCGTACAGGGGGATTCTACGAGCAGTACTTC
TRBD1,TRBV5-6,TRBJ1-3,.,CASSIVGQGQGTIYF,TGTGCCAGCAGCATTGTGGGACAGGGTCAGGGCACCATATATTTT
.,TRBV13,TRBJ2-7,few,CASSSVTNSYEQYF,TGTGCCAGCAGCTCGGTGACTAACTCCTACGAGCAGTACTTC
TRBD1,TRBV16,TRBJ1-6,.,CASSPRDSNSPLHF,TGTGCCAGCAGCCCCCGGGACAGTAATTCACCCCTCCACTTT
.,TRBV9,TRBJ1-4,few,CASSLNPATNEKLFF,TGTGCCAGCAGCTTAAACCCCGCAACTAATGAAAAACTGTTTTTT
.,TRBV19,TRBJ1-2,.,CATKAGQNNYGYTF,TGTGCCACTAAAGCCGGACAGAACAACTATGGCTACACCTTC
TRBD1,TRBV5-1,TRBJ1-2,few,CASSSFRDSGRGYTF,TGCGCCAGCAGCTCGTTCCGGGACAGCGGTCGTGGCTACACCTTC
TRBD1,TRBV10-3,TRBJ2-5,.,CAIKNGQGEETQYF,TGTGCCATCAAAAATGGACAGGGGGAAGAGACCCAGTACTTC
.,TRBV30,TRBJ2-1,few,CAWSSGLGSYNEQFF,TGTGCCTGGAGTTCTGGCCTGGGCTCCTACAATGAGCAGTTCTTC
.,TRBV5-1,TRBJ1-5,few,CASSVDGNQPQHF,TGCGCCAGCAGCGTGGACGGGAATCAGCCCCAGCATTTT
TRBD1,TRBV5-4,TRBJ1-6,.,CASSLTGAAPTGPLHF,TGTGCCAGCAGCTTAACAGGGGCCGCCCCAACTGGTCCCCTCCACTTT
.,TRBV30,TRBJ1-1,.,CAWRRTEAFF,TGTGCCTGGAGGAGGACTGAAGCTTTCTTT
.,TRBV28,TRBJ1-1,.,CASSPPTGTTEAFF,TGTGCCAGCAGTCCTCCCACAGGGACCACTGAAGCTTTCTTT
.,TRBV25-1,TRBJ1-2,.,CASSRDGSSHYGYTF,TGTGCCAGCAGTCGGGACGGATCGTCCCACTATGGCTACACCTTC
.,TRBV30,TRBJ1-5,.,CAWTVSGVGQPQHF,TGTGCCTGGACCGTCTCAGGGGTAGGTCAGCCCCAGCATTTT
.,TRBV7-9,TRBJ2-7,.,CASSLEQGGSYEQYF,TGTGCCAGCAGCTTAGAACAGGGTGGATCCTACGAGCAGTACTTC
.,TRBV2,TRBJ2-1,few,CASSAEKSSYNEQFF,TGTGCCAGCAGTGCGGAGAAGAGCTCCTACAATGAGCAGTTCTTC
.,TRBV29-1,TRBJ2-3,few,CSVGGKVRTDTQYF,TGCAGCGTTGGGGGGAAGGTGAGGACAGATACGCAGTATTTT
.,TRBV7-6,TRBJ2-5,few,CASSSAPGPTQETQYF,TGTGCCAGCAGCTCCGCCCCGGGTCCCACCCAAGAGACCCAGTACTTC
.,TRBV29-1,TRBJ1-1,few,CSVGGTKNTEAFF,TGCAGCGTTGGTGGCACAAAGAACACTGAAGCTTTCTTT
TRBD1,TRBV30,TRBJ2-1,.,CASDWDRGNEQFF,TGTGCCTCGGACTGGGACAGGGGCAATGAGCAGTTCTTC
.,TRBV5-1,TRBJ2-3,.,CASKSDSSTDTQYF,TGCGCCAGCAAGTCAGACTCTTCCACAGATACGCAGTATTTT
.,TRBV9,TRBJ1-1,few,CASSVDGVPEAFF,TGTGCCAGCAGCGTAGACGGGGTTCCTGAAGCTTTCTTT
TRBD1,TRBV15,TRBJ1-3,few,CATSSPGTGDKYF,TGTGCCACCAGCAGCCCCGGGACAGGGGATAAATATTTT
.,TRBV6-5,TRBJ2-2,few,CASSYSNTGELFF,TGTGCCAGCAGTTACTCTAACACCGGGGAGCTGTTTTTT